This is a list of T cell receptor beta chains from one sample in a study of cytomegalovirus exposure and HLA in healthy donors. Sequenced by immunoSEQ multiplex PCR; TCRdb stores in-frame clones only, minus some. The table has a few hundred thousand clones, 70% to 90% seen once. The sample taken for sequencing was PBMCs. The receptors were sampled from a woman between 18 and 29 years old in good health and CMV-seronegative. Both conserved end residues are part of each CDR3. Each record gives: clone size, D gene, J gene, V gene, CDR3 DNA, CDR3 protein. D genes are given only for firm matches. Expanded clones are given a class, and other clones once, few, many or no size at all.

. . TRBJ1-2 TRBV10-3 TGTGCCATCAGTGACGGTAGCTATGGCTACACCTTC CAISDGSYGYTF
. . TRBJ2-5 TRBV5-5 TGTGCCAGCAGTCGGGGTTTCGAAGAGACCCAGTACTTC CASSRGFEETQYF
. . TRBJ1-1 TRBV28 TGTGCCAGCATTCTGAGGGGGAGGGGGAACACTGAAGCTTTCTTT CASILRGRGNTEAFF
. . TRBJ2-7 TRBV13 TGTGCCAGCAGCGATCGCATTGGGGGGGCTGGGAAGCAGTACTTC CASSDRIGGAGKQYF
. . TRBJ1-2 TRBV28 TGTGCCAGCAGTTCGGGATTTTATGGCTACACCTTC CASSSGFYGYTF
. . TRBJ2-7 TRBV13 TGTGCCAGCAGCTCTCGCAGCGGAACCTACGAGCAGTACTTC CASSSRSGTYEQYF
. TRBD1 TRBJ2-1 TRBV27 TGTGCCAGCAGGGTACCGGGACAGGGGTACAATGAGCAGTTCTTC CASRVPGQGYNEQFF
. . TRBJ2-2 TRBV28 TGTGCCAGCAGTTCGAACAGGGATACCGGGGAGCTGTTTTTT CASSSNRDTGELFF
. TRBD1 TRBJ1-1 TRBV28 TGTGCCAGCAGTTTTCTAGGGCACCGGGACAGGAACACTGAAGCTTTCTTT CASSFLGHRDRNTEAFF
once TRBD2 TRBJ2-1 TRBV16 TGTGCCAGCAGCCAATCAGCCCCGGGACTAGGCAATGAGCAGTTCTTC CASSQSAPGLGNEQFF
. . TRBJ1-4 TRBV7-8 TGTGCCAGCAGCTTAGCAGGGGCCGGGGAAAAACTGTTTTTT CASSLAGAGEKLFF
. TRBD1 TRBJ2-5 TRBV7-6 TGTGCCAGCAGCCTTGGACAGGGGCTAGAGACCCAGTACTTC CASSLGQGLETQYF
. . TRBJ1-2 TRBV7-9 TGTGCCAGCAGCTTAGAACGGGGAACCAACTATGGCTACACCTTC CASSLERGTNYGYTF
. . TRBJ1-3 TRBV7-6 TGTGCCAGCAGCTCCCTTTTAAGTTCACGGGCTGGAAACACCATATATTTT CASSSLLSSRAGNTIYF
. . TRBJ2-1 TRBV5-4 TGTGCCAGCAGCTTGGCAGGGTTGGGGTATGAGCAGTTCTTC CASSLAGLGYEQFF
. . TRBJ2-7 TRBV19 TGTGCCAGTAGTATAGATCGGCGGGCGGGTGAGCAGTACTTC CASSIDRRAGEQYF
. TRBD2 TRBJ2-7 TRBV2 TGTGCCAGCAGCGCCACAACTAGCGGAACCTACGAGCAGTACTTC CASSATTSGTYEQYF
. . TRBJ2-5 TRBV6-1 TGTGCCAGCTCCCCGGGACTCCTAATACAAGAGACCCAGTACTTC CASSPGLLIQETQYF
. TRBD1 TRBJ2-7 TRBV4-1 TGCGCCAGCAGCACAGAGGACAGGGGCTACGAGCAGTACTTC CASSTEDRGYEQYF
. . TRBJ2-5 TRBV10-1 TGCGCCAGCAGTGAGGGCGGGACTGGAGGGACCCAGTACTTC CASSEGGTGGTQYF
. . TRBJ2-7 TRBV10-3 TGTGCCAACACCGACGAGCAGTACTTC CANTDEQYF
. TRBD1 TRBJ1-5 TRBV30 TGTGCCTGGAGGGGACAGGGGATCGGTCAGCCCCAGCATTTT CAWRGQGIGQPQHF
once . TRBJ2-1 TRBV10-2 TGCGCCAGCATGGATTCGCAGGGTGGGTACAATGAGCAGTTCTTC CASMDSQGGYNEQFF
. TRBD2 TRBJ2-7 TRBV28 TGTGCCAGCAGCGTCACTAGCGGCTCCTACGAGCAGTACTTC CASSVTSGSYEQYF
. . TRBJ1-5 TRBV4-1 TGCGCCAGCAGCCTTCAGGGGATAGGTCATAGCAATCAGCCCCAGCATTTT CASSLQGIGHSNQPQHF
. TRBD2 TRBJ2-2 TRBV5-1 TGCGCCAGCAGCTTGGCGGCGGGGGACACCGGGGAGCTGTTTTTT CASSLAAGDTGELFF
. . TRBJ2-1 TRBV27 TGTGCCAGCAGTTTAGGAGGGCCTTACAATGAGCAGTTCTTC CASSLGGPYNEQFF
. . TRBJ2-3 TRBV2 TGTGCCAGCGCGGCAGAGAGCACAGATACGCAGTATTTT CASAAESTDTQYF
. . TRBJ2-2 TRBV27 TGTGCCAGCAGTTTTGCCGGCACCGGGGAGCTGTTTTTT CASSFAGTGELFF
. TRBD1 TRBJ2-5 TRBV27 TGTGCCAGCAGTTTCCACACCCCGGACAGGACGGGGCAAGAGACCCAGTACTTC CASSFHTPDRTGQETQYF
. TRBD1 TRBJ2-5 TRBV2 TGTGCAGGGGGCAAGGGAGCAGAGACCCAGTACTTC CAGGKGAETQYF
few . TRBJ2-7 TRBV27 TGTGCCAGCAGTTTAGAAGGGGATAGCTCCTACGAGCAGTACTTC CASSLEGDSSYEQYF
once . TRBJ2-1 TRBV29-1 TGCAGCGCTAGGACAAGACTGTCTGGTGAGCAGTTCTTC CSARTRLSGEQFF